These 12 T cell receptor beta chains came from one sample sequenced in a study of monozygotic twins with inflammatory bowel disease. TCRdb reprocessed the 5' RACE reads and reports one entry per CDR3 protein, with no DNA. This table lists around 220,000 distinct CDR3 sequences. Sequenced input: blood. The source is a human donor with ulcerative colitis or Crohn's disease, or a healthy co-twin of an affected twin (not recorded which).

The gene calls are TRBV5-4 and TRBJ1-4; TCRdb indicates TRBD1, and absent DNA this call remains unverified. Germline CDR1 SGHNT, CDR2 YYREEE (reference sequence). There are 18 residues in the CDR3. The CDR3 reads CASSLGGRGRRENEKLFF.

This chain connects TRBV12-3 or TRBV12-4 to TRBJ1-1; TCRdb returns TRBD1, unconfirmable since there is no DNA. The CDR3 spans 14 residues. CDR3 sequence: CASSLDEGATEAFF.

The chain recombines TRBV7-9 with TRBJ2-7. The CDR3 covers 16 residues. Germline V gene data show CDR1 as SEHNR and CDR2 as FQNEAQ (reference sequence). This CDR3 is CASSLLALGGSYEQYF.

CDR3 region: CASSFIAGGADTQYF. The V call is TRBV5-6, the J call TRBJ2-3; TCRdb's D gene call, TRBD2, goes unchecked for lack of DNA. CDR3 length: 15 residues. Germline CDR1 and CDR2: SGHDT and YYEEEE.

The gene calls are TRBV7-6 and TRBJ2-1; as DNA is missing, the TRBD1 call by TCRdb cannot be tested. The CDR3 is 14 amino acids. CDR1 is SGHVS and CDR2 is FNYEAQ in the germline V gene. This CDR3 reads CASSLEYGNNEQFF.

The chain recombines TRBV12-3 or TRBV12-4 with TRBJ2-1. CDR3 length: 16 amino acids. The CDR3 sequence: CASSLKRTSSYNEQFF.

V is TRBV15 and J is TRBJ2-7; TCRdb indicates TRBD1, and absent DNA this call remains unverified. The CDR3 totals 15 residues. Per germline, CDR1 LNHNV and CDR2 YYDKDF (reference sequence). This CDR3 is CATSSQHRGNYEQYF.

The V call is TRBV19, the J call TRBJ1-1; TCRdb returns TRBD1, unconfirmable since there is no DNA. This CDR3 is 14 amino acids long. Germline V gene data show CDR1 as LNHDA and CDR2 as SQIVND (reference sequence). CDR3 loop: CASTIGTGNTEAFF.

This sequence joins TRBV5-4 and TRBJ2-1; TCRdb's assignment of TRBD1 cannot be checked, as there is no DNA. The CDR3 length is 15 residues. CDR1 SGHNT and CDR2 YYREEE come from the germline V gene (reference sequence). CDR3 sequence: CASSLARTAYNEQFF.

The CDR3 here is CASSDSSSYEQYF. The chain links TRBV7-9 to TRBJ2-7. The V gene's germline CDR1 is SEHNR and CDR2 FQNEAQ (reference sequence). CDR3 length: 13 residues.

The chain joins TRBV7-2 to TRBJ1-1. CDR3 size: 11 residues. CDR1 is SGHTA and CDR2 is FQGNSA in the germline V gene. CDR3 in amino acids: CASSLVREAFF.

The chain is built from TRBV6-2 or TRBV6-3 and TRBJ2-7; TCRdb's assignment of TRBD1 cannot be checked, as there is no DNA. The germline V gene encodes CDR1 MNHEY and CDR2 SVGEGT. The CDR3 contains 14 residues. The CDR3 sequence is CASSPVPVGDKWYF.